This TCR beta chain was found in a study of blood T cell repertoires in COVID-19. Study-wide context: COVID-19 samples from acute and convalescent phases originated in the United States, Italy and Spain. In each case, the material was cDNA or gDNA derived from T cells, B-cell-depleted T cells, or PBMCs.

Produced via immunoSEQ multiplex PCR; TCRdb's table is partial and in-frame only. The sample carries approximately 240,000 clones, 75% to 90% recorded once. Participants spanned ages roughly 18 to 95 years and resided in about two dozen US areas. The study assigned cohorts using participant-reported clinical history. Input material: PBMCs or T cells enriched from blood (not recorded which). This TCR derives from a woman under 30 in a cohort exposed to, infected with or recovered from COVID-19 (not recorded which).

CDR3 residues: CASSPSRMTEAFF. The CDR3 DNA reads as TGTGCCAGCAGCCCCTCCAGGATGACTGAAGCTTTCTTT. V gene TRBV9 combines with J gene TRBJ1-1; D unclear. V was pared by 4 bases and J by 5 bases, with 12 bases between. Germline V gene lookup returns CDR1 SGDLS and CDR2 YYNGEE. The CDR3 totals 13 residues.